Below, 14 T cell receptor beta chains from the same sample are listed, as sequenced in a study of blood T cell repertoires in COVID-19. Assay used: immunoSEQ multiplex PCR; TCRdb lists only in-frame clones, some missing. The table includes fewer than 55,000 clones, 81% detected once. The sequenced material came from peripheral blood. These receptors came from a woman of 80 years or more with COVID-19, enrolled during active disease.

The CDR3, as DNA: TGTGCCAGCAGTGAGAGCCATGAGCAGTTCTTC. Its protein is CASSESHEQFF. The chain is built from TRBV5-4 and TRBJ2-1; D gene unclear. Germline CDR1 reads SGHNT; CDR2 reads YYREEE (reference sequence). The CDR3 has 11 residues. V was shortened by 5 bases and J by 8 bases, with 8 bases between the two germline ends.

V is TRBV18 and J is TRBJ1-5, with 11 positions matching TRBD1. Germline CDR1 reads KGHSH; CDR2 reads LQKENI. The V and J ends lost 4 bases and 5 bases, in that order; junction bases with no gene match: 7. This CDR3 contains 16 residues. The CDR3 protein is CASSLNGQGAYQPQHF. The CDR3 DNA is TGTGCCAGCTCACTCAATGGACAGGGGGCATATCAGCCCCAGCATTTT. Together with reference TRBV18 and TRBJ1-5, the CDR3 gives the full variable domain: NAGVMQNPRHLVRRRGQEARLRCSPMKGHSHVYWYRQLPEEGLKFMVYLQKENIIDESGMPKERFSAEFPKEGPSILRIQQVVRGDSAAYFCASSLNGQGAYQPQHFGDGTRLSIL.

The V and J genes are TRBV30 and TRBJ1-5; D is unresolved. This CDR3 region has 13 residues. With 1 base removed from V and 6 bases from J, the gap between germline ends came to 10 bases. Germline CDR1 reads GTSNPN; CDR2 reads SVGIG (reference sequence). The CDR3: CAWSEDTTQPQHF. DNA of the CDR3: TGTGCCTGGAGTGAAGATACTACTCAGCCCCAGCATTTT.

The gene calls are TRBV18 and TRBJ2-5; 9 nucleotides agree with TRBD1. Germline V CDR1 and CDR2: KGHSH, LQKENI. The CDR3 runs to 13 residues. The junction had 1 base not matched to a gene; V was cut back by 6 bases and J by 2 bases. CDR3 coding DNA: TGTGCCAGCTCGGGACAGGGACAAGAGACCCAGTACTTC. Translated, it gives CASSGQGQETQYF.

V is TRBV10-2 and J is TRBJ2-3, with 10 bases identical to TRBD2. Germline V gene lookup returns CDR1 WSHSY and CDR2 SAAADI. The CDR3 covers 16 residues. Trimming took 6 bases from V and 4 from J; bases not matched to a gene: 10. CDR3 in amino acids: CASRASGSSGADTQYF. As DNA, the CDR3 is TGCGCCAGCAGAGCTAGCGGGAGTTCAGGCGCAGATACGCAGTATTTT.

The chain employs TRBV5-1 and TRBJ2-1, with 11 bases identical to TRBD2. The V segment lost 4 bases and the J segment 6 bases; nucleotides outside the gene matches: 6. There are 15 residues in the CDR3. The germline V gene has CDR1 SGHRS and CDR2 YFSETQ. The CDR3 coding sequence is TGCGCCAGCAGCCAACGACTAGCGGGACCCAATGAGCAGTTCTTC. Its protein is CASSQRLAGPNEQFF. The complete variable domain, with remaining parts taken from reference TRBV5-1 and TRBJ2-1, reads KAGVTQTPRYLIKTRGQQVTLSCSPISGHRSVSWYQQTPGQGLQFLFEYFSETQRNKGNFPGRFSGRQFSNSRSEMNVSTLELGDSALYLCASSQRLAGPNEQFFGPGTRLTVL.

The chain is built from TRBV7-2 and TRBJ1-2; 8 nucleotides line up with TRBD1. The CDR3 loop spans 15 amino acids. The germline V gene encodes CDR1 SGHTA and CDR2 FQGNSA. Unmatched junction bases numbered 9, after V lost 1 base and J lost 8 bases. CDR3 residues: CASSLGVPGQEGYTF. In nucleotides, the CDR3 is TGTGCCAGCAGCTTAGGAGTCCCGGGACAGGAAGGCTACACCTTC.

The chain uses TRBV30 and TRBJ2-1; 7 nucleotides align to TRBD1. The germline CDR1 and CDR2 sequences are GTSNPN and SVGIG (reference sequence). The J segment lost 12 bases and the V segment lost 5 bases, leaving 7 bases of the junction unmatched. CDR3 length: 11 residues. In DNA, the CDR3 is TGTGCCTGGGTCAGGGGGTCAATGCAGTTCTTC. Translation gives CAWVRGSMQFF.

CDR3 in DNA: TGCGCCAGCAGCGTAGGCGGGAGCCAAGAGACCCAGTACTTC. Encoded protein: CASSVGGSQETQYF. The chain uses TRBV4-1 and TRBJ2-5, with TRBD2 matching over 7 bases. Germline V gives CDR1 MGHRA, CDR2 YSYEKL. V was pared by 5 bases and J by 1 base, with 4 bases of the junction left unmatched. The CDR3 loop spans 14 amino acids.

V is TRBV3-1 (or the pseudogene TRBV3-2) and J is TRBJ1-1; D remains unclear. The CDR3 has 13 residues. From germline, CDR1 is LGHDT and CDR2 YNNKEL (reference sequence). V was trimmed by 0 bases and J by 11 bases, leaving 13 bases between them. The CDR3 coding sequence is TGTGCCAGCAGCCAAGATCCGACCGCGGGGGCTTTCTTT. Encoded protein: CASSQDPTAGAFF.

CDR3 sequence reads: CASSVGPAATQYF. The CDR3 DNA follows: TGTGCCAGCAGCGTTGGCCCTGCTGCGACCCAGTACTTC. The chain employs TRBV9 and TRBJ2-5; D unresolved. CDR1 is SGDLS, CDR2 YYNGEE, per germline. This CDR3 has 13 amino acids. V was clipped by 2 bases and J by 7 bases, with 12 bases between them.

The chain recombines TRBV29-1 with TRBJ2-7; the match to TRBD2 covers 7 bases. This CDR3 contains 13 residues. Trimming at V came to 3 bases and at J to 5 bases, leaving 7 bases not matched to a gene. The V gene's germline CDR1 is SQVTM and CDR2 ANQGSEA. CDR3 protein: CSVEGAGFNEQYF. CDR3 bases: TGCAGCGTTGAGGGAGCGGGATTCAACGAGCAGTACTTC.

The chain recombines TRBV9 with TRBJ2-2; D is possibly TRBD2 (5 bases). The CDR3 is 13 amino acids. Trimming stripped 4 bases from V and 1 base from J, with 5 bases between. Germline V gene lookup returns CDR1 SGDLS and CDR2 YYNGEE. The CDR3 here is CASSRGNTGELFF. DNA of the CDR3: TGTGCCAGCAGCCGGGGGAACACCGGGGAGCTGTTTTTT. Combining the CDR3 with reference TRBV9 and TRBJ2-2 gives the whole variable domain DSGVTQTPKHLITATGQRVTLRCSPRSGDLSVYWYQQSLDQGLQFLIQYYNGEERAKGNILERFSAQQFPDLHSELNLSSLELGDSALYFCASSRGNTGELFFGEGSRLTVL.

This clone was observed once. This chain connects TRBV3-1 (or the pseudogene TRBV3-2) to TRBJ2-5, with TRBD2 matching over 15 bases. V lost 5 bases, J lost 4 bases, and 2 bases stayed unmatched. Germline lookup yields CDR1 LGHDT and CDR2 YNNKEL (reference sequence). There are 15 residues in the CDR3. CDR3 bases: TGTGCCAGCAGCGGACTAGCGGGGGGGGGAGAGACCCAGTACTTC. Encoded protein: CASSGLAGGGETQYF.